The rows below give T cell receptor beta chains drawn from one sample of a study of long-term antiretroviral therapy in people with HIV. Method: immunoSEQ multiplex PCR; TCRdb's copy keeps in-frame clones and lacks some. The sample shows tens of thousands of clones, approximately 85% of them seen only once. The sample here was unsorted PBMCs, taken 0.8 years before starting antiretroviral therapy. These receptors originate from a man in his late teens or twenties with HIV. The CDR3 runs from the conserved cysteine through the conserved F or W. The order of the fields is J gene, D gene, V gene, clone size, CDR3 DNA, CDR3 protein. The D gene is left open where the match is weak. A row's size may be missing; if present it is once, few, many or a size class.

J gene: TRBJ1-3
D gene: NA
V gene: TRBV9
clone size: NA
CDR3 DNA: TGTGCCAGCAGCATCCAGTCCATTAGCTCTGGAAACACCATATATTTT
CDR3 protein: CASSIQSISSGNTIYF

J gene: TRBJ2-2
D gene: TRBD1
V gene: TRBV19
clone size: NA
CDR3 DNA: TGTGCCAGTAGTATAGGCGGGACAGGGGAAACCGGGGAGCTGTTTTTT
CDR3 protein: CASSIGGTGETGELFF

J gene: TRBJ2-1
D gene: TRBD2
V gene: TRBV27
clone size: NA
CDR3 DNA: TGTGCCAGCTTTCAACTAGCGGGCGCAAAGTACAATGAGCAGTTCTTC
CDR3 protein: CASFQLAGAKYNEQFF

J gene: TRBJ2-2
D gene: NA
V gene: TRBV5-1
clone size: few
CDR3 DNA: TGCGCCAGCAGCTTTGCACAGAACACCGGGGAGCTGTTTTTT
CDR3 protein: CASSFAQNTGELFF

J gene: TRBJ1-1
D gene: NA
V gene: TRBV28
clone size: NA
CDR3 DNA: TGTGCCAGCAAAGCCGATATGAACACTGAAGCTTTCTTT
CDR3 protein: CASKADMNTEAFF

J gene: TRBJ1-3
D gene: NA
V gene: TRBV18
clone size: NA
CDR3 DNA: TGTGCCAGCTCACCACTCGGACAGCGCTCTGGAAACACCATATATTTT
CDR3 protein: CASSPLGQRSGNTIYF

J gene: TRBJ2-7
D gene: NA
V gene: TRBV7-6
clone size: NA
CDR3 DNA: TGTGCCAGCAGCTTAAGAAGGGCGGAGAACGAGCAGTACTTC
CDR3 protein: CASSLRRAENEQYF

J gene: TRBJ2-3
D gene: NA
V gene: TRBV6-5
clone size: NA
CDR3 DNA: TGTGCCAGCAGTTACTCCTCCACAGATACGCAGTATTTT
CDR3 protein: CASSYSSTDTQYF

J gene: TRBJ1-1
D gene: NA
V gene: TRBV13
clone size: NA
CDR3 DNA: TGTGCCAGCAGCCTGTCCGGGATCGAAGCTTTCTTT
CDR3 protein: CASSLSGIEAFF

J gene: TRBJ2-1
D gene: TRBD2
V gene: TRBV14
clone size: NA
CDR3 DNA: TGTGCCAGCAGCGATCTAGCGGGGGATTACAATGAGCAGTTCTTC
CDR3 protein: CASSDLAGDYNEQFF

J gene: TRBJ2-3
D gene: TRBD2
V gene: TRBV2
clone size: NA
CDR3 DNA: TGTGCCAGCAGGCGCATGGAGGGACTAGCGGGGTTCCCTAGCACAGATACGCAGTATTTT
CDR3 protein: CASRRMEGLAGFPSTDTQYF

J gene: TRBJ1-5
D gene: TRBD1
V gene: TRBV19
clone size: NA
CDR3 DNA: TGTGCCAGTAGGATACAGGGGGCGAGTTCGACCCAGCATTTT
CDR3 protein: CASRIQGASSTQHF

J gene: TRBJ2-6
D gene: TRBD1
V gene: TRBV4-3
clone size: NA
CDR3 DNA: TGCGCCAGCAGCAGAGGACAGGGGGCGCTTGGCTCTGGGGCCAACGTCCTGACTTTC
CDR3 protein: CASSRGQGALGSGANVLTF

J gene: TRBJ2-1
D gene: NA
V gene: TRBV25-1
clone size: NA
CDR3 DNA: TGTGCCAGCAGCGCCTTGGTGCAAGGGGAGCAGTTCTTC
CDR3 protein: CASSALVQGEQFF

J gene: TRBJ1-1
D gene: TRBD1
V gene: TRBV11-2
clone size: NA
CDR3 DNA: TGTGCCAGCAGCTTAGAGTTGGGGTACGTGGGGACAGGGTATGAAGCTTTCTTT
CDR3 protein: CASSLELGYVGTGYEAFF

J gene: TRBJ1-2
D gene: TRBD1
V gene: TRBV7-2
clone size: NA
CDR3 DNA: TGTGCCAGCAGCTTAGAACCCAGGGGGGGCGCCGGGTATGGCTACACCTTC
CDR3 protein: CASSLEPRGGAGYGYTF

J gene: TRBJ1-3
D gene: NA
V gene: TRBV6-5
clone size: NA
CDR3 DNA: TGTGCCAGCAGAAACGCGGGGGGAAACACCATATATTTT
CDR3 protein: CASRNAGGNTIYF

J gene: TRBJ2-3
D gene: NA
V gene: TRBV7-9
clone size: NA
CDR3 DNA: TGTGCCACCGGTTTGCGGGTCGTAACCTCCCAAGATACGCAGTATTTT
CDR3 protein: CATGLRVVTSQDTQYF

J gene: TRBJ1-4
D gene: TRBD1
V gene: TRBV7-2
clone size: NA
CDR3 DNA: TGTGCCAGCAGCCGCCCGGGGACAGGGAGTGAAAAACTGTTTTTT
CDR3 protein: CASSRPGTGSEKLFF

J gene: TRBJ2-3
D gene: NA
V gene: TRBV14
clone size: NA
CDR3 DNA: TGTGCCAGCAGCCAAGGGGGGTTCGCAACAGATACGCAGTATTTT
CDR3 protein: CASSQGGFATDTQYF

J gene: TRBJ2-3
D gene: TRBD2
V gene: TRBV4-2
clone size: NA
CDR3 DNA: TGTGCCAGCAGCCAAGAGCAGGGACTAGGGTCAGATACGCAGTATTTT
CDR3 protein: CASSQEQGLGSDTQYF

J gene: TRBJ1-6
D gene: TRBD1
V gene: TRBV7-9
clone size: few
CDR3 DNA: TGTGCCAGCAGCCTGGGACAGGGCTATTCACCCCTCCACTTT
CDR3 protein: CASSLGQGYSPLHF

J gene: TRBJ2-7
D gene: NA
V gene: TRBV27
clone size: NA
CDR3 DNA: TGTGCCAGCAGTTTAGGGAACGGCCTTAGCTACGAGCAGTACTTC
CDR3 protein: CASSLGNGLSYEQYF